The next 9 T cell receptor beta chains were all read from a single sample in a study of cytotoxic CD8 clonotypes in ibrutinib-treated CLL. Using immunoSEQ multiplex PCR, the repertoire was profiled, and TCRdb retains in-frame clones only, with some absent. The data contain hundreds of thousands of clones, roughly 85% of them seen just once; the ten biggest clones take up over 5%. The sample consisted of PBMCs, taken before ibrutinib treatment. The receptors here all came from a human donor with chronic lymphocytic leukemia.

This chain joins TRBV30 and TRBJ1-2; 10 bases map to TRBD1. The CDR3 spans 14 residues. The V segment lost 3 bases and the J segment 8 bases; nucleotides outside the gene matches: 9. Germline V gene lookup returns CDR1 GTSNPN and CDR2 SVGIG (reference sequence). The CDR3 coding sequence is TGTGCCTGGAGGGGGACAGGGGTTGTGGAGGGCTACACCTTC. Translating it yields CAWRGTGVVEGYTF.

This clone was observed a few times. Here the CDR3 DNA reads TGTGCCTGGAGTGTACTTACGGACAATGAGCAGTTCTTC. It specifies CAWSVLTDNEQFF. The rearrangement uses TRBV30 and TRBJ2-1; no firm D call. Trimming removed 0 bases at V and 5 bases at J, with 8 bases between. This CDR3 is built from 13 residues. Germline CDR1 reads GTSNPN; CDR2 reads SVGIG (reference sequence).

J is TRBJ1-1 and V is TRBV7-9; possibly TRBD1 for D (6 bases). The CDR3 runs 15 residues. CDR1 and CDR2 (germline): SEHNR, FQNEAQ (reference sequence). V was shortened by 5 bases and J by 4 bases, with 17 bases between the two germline ends. The CDR3 here is CASSAPQGTSTEAFF. The CDR3 DNA reads as TGTGCCAGCAGCGCTCCACAGGGAACTAGCACTGAAGCTTTCTTT.

This chain uses TRBV5-6 with TRBJ2-1; 10 positions match TRBD2. The germline CDR1 and CDR2 sequences are SGHDT and YYEEEE. V lost 4 bases, J lost 8 bases, and 9 bases stayed unmatched. The CDR3 runs 15 residues. The CDR3 nucleotides read TGTGCCAGCAGCATGAGACTAGCGGGTATTTATGAGCAGTTCTTC. Protein: CASSMRLAGIYEQFF.

The V gene is TRBV9, the J gene TRBJ1-3; D uncertain. The V end lost 3 bases, the J end lost 0 bases, and 19 bases lay between the germline ends. The CDR3 extends over 18 amino acids. Germline CDR1 SGDLS, CDR2 YYNGEE. In DNA form, the CDR3 reads TGTGCCAGCAGCGGGGAATTTACGGGCAGAAACTCTGGAAACACCATATATTTT. Encoded protein: CASSGEFTGRNSGNTIYF.

V usage is TRBV28 and J usage is TRBJ1-5; 7 nucleotides align to TRBD1. Losses at the gene ends were 2 bases for V and 3 bases for J; bases not matched to a gene: 4. This CDR3 has 15 residues. Germline V gives CDR1 MDHEN, CDR2 SYDVKM. CDR3 protein: CASSLIGGLNQPQHF. The CDR3 DNA is TGTGCCAGCAGTTTAATAGGGGGCCTCAATCAGCCCCAGCATTTT.

This clone was detected only a few times. The chain couples TRBV7-6 to TRBJ2-7; D is unresolved. The V gene's germline CDR1 is SGHVS and CDR2 FNYEAQ. CDR3 size: 13 residues. V was clipped by 7 bases and J by 0 bases, with 10 bases between them. DNA for the CDR3: TGTGCCAGCACTAATCAGTCCTCCTACGAGCAGTACTTC. Translation: CASTNQSSYEQYF.

This chain uses TRBV4-1 with TRBJ1-2; no reliable D call. Per the germline V gene, CDR1 is MGHRA and CDR2 is YSYEKL. V was clipped by 4 bases and J by 3 bases, with 12 bases between them. This CDR3 is 14 amino acids long. The CDR3 reads CASSPGRADYGYTF. CDR3 in DNA: TGCGCCAGCAGCCCGGGGAGGGCTGACTATGGCTACACCTTC.

The CDR3 nucleotides are TGTGCCAGCAACATAGGGAGCAATCAGCCCCAGCATTTT. Amino acids: CASNIGSNQPQHF. V and J are TRBV2 and TRBJ1-5; no firm D call. Germline V lookup: CDR1 SNHLY, CDR2 FYNNEI. The CDR3 is made up of 13 amino acids. Trimming took off 7 bases at V and 1 base at J, with 8 bases between the two ends. Together with reference TRBV2 and TRBJ1-5, the CDR3 gives the full variable domain: EPEVTQTPSHQVTQMGQEVILRCVPISNHLYFYWYRQILGQKVEFLVSFYNNEISEKSEIFDDQFSVERPDGSNFTLKIRSTKLEDSAMYFCASNIGSNQPQHFGDGTRLSIL.